Listed here is a single TCR beta chain. The CDR3 extends over 16 amino acids. The V and J ends lost 0 bases and 0 bases respectively, with 11 bases between them. Germline values: CDR1 LGHNA, CDR2 YNFKEQ. Some clones are missing from TCRdb's copy, which holds only in-frame ones; the method was immunoSEQ multiplex PCR. Of 200,000 to 250,000 clones in the sample, 83% were seen once. These data belong to a study of blood T cell repertoires in COVID-19. Looking at the study overall: Donors in the United States, Italy and Spain gave samples during acute or convalescent COVID-19. PBMCs, B-cell-depleted T cells, or T cells provided the cDNA or gDNA that made up the material.

The sequence was obtained from a young woman with COVID-19, enrolled during active disease. The sequencing sample was made of peripheral blood. This chain connects TRBV4-2 to TRBJ1-2, with D maybe TRBD1 (5 bases). The CDR3 sequence: CASSQDTGGANYGYTF. The CDR3 coding sequence is TGTGCCAGCAGCCAAGATACCGGGGGAGCTAACTATGGCTACACCTTC.